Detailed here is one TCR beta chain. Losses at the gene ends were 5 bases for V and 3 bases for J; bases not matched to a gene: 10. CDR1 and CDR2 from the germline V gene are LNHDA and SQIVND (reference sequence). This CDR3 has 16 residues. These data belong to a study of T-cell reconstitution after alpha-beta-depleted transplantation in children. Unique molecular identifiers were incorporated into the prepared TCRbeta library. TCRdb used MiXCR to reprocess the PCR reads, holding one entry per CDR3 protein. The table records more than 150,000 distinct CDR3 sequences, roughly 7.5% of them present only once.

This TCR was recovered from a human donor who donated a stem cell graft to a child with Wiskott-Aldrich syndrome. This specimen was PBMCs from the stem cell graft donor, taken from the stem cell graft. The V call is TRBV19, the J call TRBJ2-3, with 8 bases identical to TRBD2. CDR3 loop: CASSASLAAVTDTQYF. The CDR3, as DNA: TGTGCCAGTAGTGCCTCACTAGCGGCTGTTACAGATACGCAGTATTTT.